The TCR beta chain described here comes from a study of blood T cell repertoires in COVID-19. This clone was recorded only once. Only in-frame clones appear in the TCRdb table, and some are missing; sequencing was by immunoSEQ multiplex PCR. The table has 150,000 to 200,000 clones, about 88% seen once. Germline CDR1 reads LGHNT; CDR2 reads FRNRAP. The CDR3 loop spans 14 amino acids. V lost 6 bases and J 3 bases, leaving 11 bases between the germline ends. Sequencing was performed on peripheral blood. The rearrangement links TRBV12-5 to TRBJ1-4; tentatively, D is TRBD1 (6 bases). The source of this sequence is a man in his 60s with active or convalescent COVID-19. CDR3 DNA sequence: TGTGCTAGTGGCCTTGGACAGCCTAATGAAAAACTGTTTTTT. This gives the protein CASGLGQPNEKLFF.